The 13 T cell receptor beta chains listed next were all sequenced from one sample in a study of T cell responses to AZD1222 COVID-19 vaccine. Using immunoSEQ multiplex PCR, the repertoire was profiled, and TCRdb retains in-frame clones only, with some absent. The table records about 150,000 clones, 94% of them present only once. The input for sequencing was peripheral blood, taken on day 0 of AZD1222 vaccination. Receptors were obtained from an adult in good health.

The rearrangement uses TRBV7-9 and TRBJ1-6; 8 bases align to TRBD1. The V segment lost 5 bases and the J segment 0 bases; nucleotides outside the gene matches: 0. The CDR3 has 15 residues. Germline V gene lookup returns CDR1 SEHNR and CDR2 FQNEAQ (reference sequence). This CDR3 reads CASSDRGSYNSPLHF. The CDR3 coding sequence is TGTGCCAGCAGCGACAGGGGCTCCTATAATTCACCCCTCCACTTT.

The chain carries TRBV5-8 and TRBJ2-7, with D hard to call. V lost 0 bases to trimming and J lost 3 bases, with 4 bases between them. Per germline, CDR1 SGHTS and CDR2 YDEGEE. The CDR3 covers 12 residues. The CDR3 nucleotides are TGTGCCAGCAGCTTGGGCAACTACGAGCAGTACGTC. It translates to CASSLGNYEQYV.

The V and J genes are TRBV28 and TRBJ2-7; D perhaps matches TRBD2 (6 bases). Trimming took off 8 bases at V and 2 bases at J, with 25 bases between the two ends. Germline-derived CDR1 and CDR2 are MDHEN and SYDVKM. CDR3 length equals 17 residues. The CDR3, as DNA: TGTGCCAGCCGAGGGGACTTACCTGAGGACCAGCCCTACGAGCAGTACGTC. It yields the protein CASRGDLPEDQPYEQYV.

This clone was observed a handful of times. CDR3 in amino acids: CASSSRDRGSPAFF. Here the CDR3 DNA reads TGTGCCAGTAGTTCTCGGGACAGGGGGTCCCCAGCTTTCTTT. V usage is TRBV19 and J usage is TRBJ1-1; 11 nucleotides agree with TRBD1. This CDR3 contains 14 residues. Trimming removed 5 bases from V and 10 bases from J; junction bases left unmatched: 9. Germline CDR1 LNHDA, CDR2 SQIVND (reference sequence).

The V gene is TRBV11-3, the J gene TRBJ1-1; the D gene is possibly TRBD1 (5 bases). The ends were cut back, 6 bases at V and 7 bases at J, with 12 bases in the middle. This CDR3 has 12 residues. Germline CDR1 is SGHNT and CDR2 is YENEEA. The chain's CDR3 is CASSLGGNEAFF. As DNA, the CDR3 is TGTGCCAGCAGTCTGGGGGGTAATGAAGCTTTCTTT.

This chain joins TRBV7-9 and TRBJ1-6; maybe TRBD1 (6 bases). The germline V gene has CDR1 SEHNR and CDR2 FQNEAQ (reference sequence). The CDR3 is 12 amino acids. V was trimmed by 10 bases and J by 14 bases, leaving 18 bases between them. DNA of the CDR3: TGTGCCACCACGGGACAAGTCCCCTCCCTCCACTTT. Translation gives CATTGQVPSLHF.

This chain connects TRBV6-5 to TRBJ1-3, with D tentatively TRBD1 (6 bases). CDR3 length equals 15 residues. Germline CDR1 is MNHEY and CDR2 is SVGAGI. V lost 7 bases to trimming and J lost 4 bases, with 17 bases between them. DNA of the CDR3: TGTGCCAGCACACCTACAGGGAATGCAGGAAACACCATATATTTT. Protein: CASTPTGNAGNTIYF.

V is TRBV5-1 and J is TRBJ1-2; D is perhaps TRBD1 (6 bases). CDR3 size: 14 residues. The germline V gene has CDR1 SGHRS and CDR2 YFSETQ. V gave up 0 bases and J gave up 8 bases, with 14 bases separating them. The CDR3 DNA reads TGCGCCAGCAGCTTGGAAGTAGGGGGGTCCGGCTACACCTTC. Translation gives CASSLEVGGSGYTF.

The chain joins TRBV19 to TRBJ2-1, with 11 bases fitting TRBD2. CDR1 is LNHDA, CDR2 SQIVND, per germline (reference sequence). The CDR3 runs 16 residues. The V and J ends lost 4 bases and 1 base, in that order; junction bases with no gene match: 3. CDR3 DNA: TGTGCCAGTAGTACCGGACTAGCGGGTTCCTACAATGAGCAGTTCTTC. This gives the protein CASSTGLAGSYNEQFF.

The CDR3 bases are TGCGCCAGCCACCCCTTCCGGGCGGAACGGACCGGGGAGCTGTTTTTT. Protein product: CASHPFRAERTGELFF. The chain is built from TRBV10-1 and TRBJ2-2, with unresolved D. Germline V gene lookup returns CDR1 WNHNN and CDR2 SYGVQD (reference sequence). There are 16 residues in the CDR3. V lost 8 bases to trimming and J lost 5 bases, with 21 bases between them.

The chain joins TRBV12-2 to TRBJ2-6; the DNA was not compared with TRBD1, the D call given in the table. TRBV12-2 is shown as a pseudogene. This CDR3 has 20 amino acids. CDR3 nucleotides: TGTGCAAGTCGCTCACCGGGACAGGGCACTTGCTACTCTGGGGCCAACGTCCTGACTTTC. Its protein product is CASRSPGQGTCYSGANVLTF.

The chain recombines TRBV4-3 with TRBJ1-6, with a possible D match to TRBD1 (5 bases). Trimming took off 4 bases at V and 7 bases at J, with 17 bases between the two ends. The CDR3 has 16 amino acids. Germline V CDR1 and CDR2: LGHNA, YSLEER. In nucleotides, the CDR3 is TGCGCCAGCAGCCGTTTAACGGGACTAACCAATTCACCCCTCCACTTT. This encodes CASSRLTGLTNSPLHF.

The V gene is TRBV5-1, the J gene TRBJ1-1; D is uncertain. Germline V gene data show CDR1 as SGHRS and CDR2 as YFSETQ. The V end was cut by 3 bases, the J end by 0 bases, with 15 bases between. The CDR3 totals 16 residues. The CDR3 protein is CASSSQRTLLNTEAFF. The CDR3 coding sequence is TGCGCCAGCAGCTCCCAACGAACTCTTCTGAACACTGAAGCTTTCTTT.